This T cell receptor (beta chain) was sequenced for a study of cytomegalovirus exposure and HLA in healthy donors. V lost 2 bases and J lost 4, with 5 bases in between. CDR3 size: 11 residues. Germline V gene lookup returns CDR1 DFQATT and CDR2 SNEGSKA (reference sequence). The PCR used 60 Vbeta and 13 Jbeta primers. The table came from immunoSEQ multiplex PCR; TCRdb's copy has only in-frame clones and leaves some out. The sample includes around 64,000 clones, roughly nine tenths of them seen just once. The chain couples TRBV20-1 to TRBJ2-5; no reliable D call. The receptor comes from a woman aged 25 to 39 in good health and CMV-seropositive. Sequencing was performed on PBMCs. Here the CDR3 DNA reads TGCAGTGCTAGATTTAGAGAGACCCAGTACTTC. Translated: CSARFRETQYF.